This T cell receptor beta chain was found in a study of CD8+CD57+ T cells in acquired aplastic anemia. Germline V CDR1 and CDR2: ENHRY, SYGVKD. Losses at the gene ends were 0 bases for V and 14 bases for J; bases not matched to a gene: 3. The CDR3 sequence is 12 residues long. This clonotype occurred once. The template for TCR beta VDJ and CDR3 sequence profiling was genomic DNA. TCRdb reanalysed the reads using MiXCR and keeps one entry per CDR3 protein. The data contain under 200,000 distinct CDR3 sequences, 64% of them singletons. V gene TRBV10-3 combines with J gene TRBJ2-1; 8 nucleotides line up with TRBD2. The material sequenced was sorted CD4+, CD8+, or CD8+CD57+ T cells (not recorded which) from PBMCs. This TCR came from a human donor with severe aplastic anemia or a healthy control (not recorded which). DNA of the CDR3: TGTGCCATCAGTGAGTCTAGCGGGGAGGAGTTCTTC. Its protein product is CAISESSGEEFF.